These 27 T cell receptor beta chains share one sample of origin, sequenced in a study of cytomegalovirus exposure and HLA in healthy donors. 13 Jbeta primers and 60 Vbeta primers were used for the PCR. Profiled with immunoSEQ multiplex PCR; TCRdb holds only in-frame clones, not every one. Of more than 150,000 clones listed, around 80% were seen once; the top ten hold around 1.4%. Sample: PBMCs. The receptors derive from a girl aged 10 to 17 in good health and CMV-seropositive.

The chain recombines TRBV18 with TRBJ2-1; 12 nucleotides match TRBD2. The ends lost 6 bases at V and 2 bases at J; junction bases unmatched: 5. The germline CDR1 and CDR2 sequences are KGHSH and LQKENI. This CDR3 has 16 amino acids. In nucleotides, the CDR3 is TGTGCCAGCTCCAGGACTAGCGGGACAACCTACAATGAGCAGTTCTTC. As protein: CASSRTSGTTYNEQFF. The full variable domain, its missing parts supplied by reference TRBV18 and TRBJ2-1, is NAGVMQNPRHLVRRRGQEARLRCSPMKGHSHVYWYRQLPEEGLKFMVYLQKENIIDESGMPKERFSAEFPKEGPSILRIQQVVRGDSAAYFCASSRTSGTTYNEQFFGPGTRLTVL.

The CDR3: CASSELGGGNTIYF. The CDR3 DNA reads TGTGCCAGCAGTGAATTAGGGGGCGGAAACACCATATATTTT. V gene TRBV6-1 combines with J gene TRBJ1-3; 7 bases match TRBD1. This CDR3 contains 14 residues. Per germline, CDR1 MNHNS and CDR2 SASEGT. V was pared by 2 bases and J by 4 bases, with 2 bases of the junction left unmatched.

The chain joins TRBV10-2 to TRBJ1-4; perhaps TRBD1 as D (5 bases). V dropped 4 bases and J dropped 2 bases, with 8 bases sitting between them. The CDR3 totals 14 residues. Germline lookup yields CDR1 WSHSY and CDR2 SAAADI. The CDR3 loop is CASSVPGTNEKLFF. DNA of the CDR3: TGCGCCAGCAGTGTGCCAGGGACTAATGAAAAACTGTTTTTT.

The J gene is TRBJ2-3, the V gene TRBV19; 9 bases agree with TRBD2. The germline V gene encodes CDR1 LNHDA and CDR2 SQIVND (reference sequence). Unmatched junction bases numbered 3, after V lost 6 bases and J lost 2 bases. The CDR3 has 14 residues. CDR3 sequence reads: CASRVAGVTDTQYF. The CDR3 DNA follows: TGTGCCAGTAGGGTAGCGGGAGTCACAGATACGCAGTATTTT. Based on the CDR3 plus reference TRBV19 and TRBJ2-3, the full variable domain is DGGITQSPKYLFRKEGQNVTLSCEQNLNHDAMYWYRQDPGQGLRLIYYSQIVNDFQKGDIAEGYSVSREKKESFPLTVTSAQKNPTAFYLCASRVAGVTDTQYFGPGTRLTVL.

The chain carries TRBV10-3 and TRBJ2-7; the match to TRBD2 covers 7 bases. The CDR3 is 14 residues long. Germline CDR1 ENHRY, CDR2 SYGVKD. Trimming removed 0 bases from V and 3 bases from J; junction bases left unmatched: 2. In DNA form, the CDR3 reads TGTGCCATCAGTGAGTCGACTAGCATCTACGAGCAGTACTTC. It encodes CAISESTSIYEQYF.

The chain uses TRBV11-1 and TRBJ2-3; 9 bases agree with TRBD2. This CDR3 is built from 19 residues. V was pared by 6 bases and J by 4 bases, with 20 bases of the junction left unmatched. Germline loops: CDR1 SGHAT, CDR2 FQDESV (reference sequence). The CDR3 spells CASRSRGAGGPLRPDTQYF. The CDR3 DNA is TGTGCCAGCAGGTCCCGGGGCGCGGGAGGGCCTTTGAGGCCAGATACGCAGTATTTT.

The chain links TRBV4-3 to TRBJ1-1; 7 bases fit TRBD1. Per germline, CDR1 LGHNA and CDR2 YSLEER. V trimming: 4 bases; J trimming: 5 bases; junction bases outside the gene matches: 1. This CDR3 has 12 residues. The DNA of the CDR3 is TGCGCCAGCAGCCGACAGGGTACTGAAGCTTTCTTT. Translated, it gives CASSRQGTEAFF.

This clone was counted only a few times. This chain uses TRBV6-6 with TRBJ1-3, with TRBD1 matching over 10 bases. Germline CDR1 MNHNY, CDR2 SVGAGI (reference sequence). The CDR3 covers 15 residues. J lost 4 bases, V lost 7 bases, and 7 bases had no gene match. The CDR3 is CASKRGTGEGNTIYF. The CDR3, as DNA: TGTGCCAGCAAACGCGGGACAGGGGAAGGAAACACCATATATTTT.

This chain links TRBV27 with TRBJ2-1, with 13 positions matching TRBD2. The V segment lost 4 bases and the J segment 7 bases; nucleotides outside the gene matches: 4. The CDR3 sequence is 15 residues long. From germline, CDR1 is MNHEY and CDR2 SMNVEV (reference sequence). DNA of the CDR3: TGTGCCAGCAGTTGGACTAGCGGGAGAATAAATGAGCAGTTCTTC. Amino acids: CASSWTSGRINEQFF.

V gene TRBV7-2 combines with J gene TRBJ1-2, with TRBD1 identical over 8 bases. The germline gives CDR1 SGHTA, CDR2 FQGNSA. J lost 4 bases, V lost 4 bases, and 8 bases had no gene match. The CDR3 runs 15 residues. CDR3 sequence reads: CASSWGTGASYGYTF. CDR3 sequence (DNA): TGTGCCAGCAGCTGGGGGACAGGAGCTAGCTATGGCTACACCTTC.

The chain couples TRBV27 to TRBJ2-5; the D is unclear. Germline V lookup: CDR1 MNHEY, CDR2 SMNVEV (reference sequence). CDR3 length equals 12 residues. With 5 bases removed from V and 5 bases from J, the gap between germline ends came to 9 bases. Here the CDR3 reads CASSGLGETQYF. The DNA for the CDR3 is TGTGCCAGCAGTGGTCTCGGTGAGACCCAGTACTTC.

The chain carries TRBV19 and TRBJ1-5; D gene ambiguous. Germline V CDR1 and CDR2: LNHDA, SQIVND (reference sequence). The CDR3 is 15 amino acids. Trimming stripped 5 bases from V and 0 bases from J, with 11 bases between. This CDR3 reads CASSFSGNSNQPQHF. The CDR3 DNA is TGTGCCAGTAGTTTTTCGGGAAATAGCAATCAGCCCCAGCATTTT.

This chain links TRBV4-1 with TRBJ1-3; D gene uncertain. The ends were cut back, 0 bases at V and 4 bases at J, with 7 bases in the middle. CDR3 length: 14 residues. Germline V gene lookup returns CDR1 MGHRA and CDR2 YSYEKL. CDR3: CASSQDQWGNTIYF. CDR3 sequence (DNA): TGCGCCAGCAGCCAAGATCAGTGGGGAAACACCATATATTTT.

The CDR3, as DNA: TGTGCCAGCAGGACCGGGACAGGTGGCTACGAGCAGTACTTC. Translation: CASRTGTGGYEQYF. This sequence joins TRBV7-2 and TRBJ2-7, with 8 bases lining up with TRBD1. With V trimmed by 6 bases and J by 3 bases, 7 bases remained unmatched. Germline CDR1 and CDR2: SGHTA and FQGNSA. There are 14 residues in the CDR3.

This chain uses TRBV19 with TRBJ2-7; tentative D call: TRBD2 (6 bases). Trimming pared 2 bases from V and 6 bases from J, leaving 20 bases between. Germline V CDR1 and CDR2: LNHDA, SQIVND (reference sequence). This CDR3 has 16 amino acids. The CDR3 protein is CASSIKAGRKLGEQYF. The DNA for the CDR3 is TGTGCCAGTAGTATAAAGGCGGGGCGGAAACTTGGCGAGCAGTACTTC.

This rearrangement joins TRBV6-1 to TRBJ2-7; 7 nucleotides agree with TRBD2. The CDR3 consists of 14 residues. Losses at the gene ends were 4 bases for V and 4 bases for J; bases not matched to a gene: 7. The V gene's germline CDR1 is MNHNS and CDR2 SASEGT. The CDR3 DNA is TGTGCCAGCAGTGTGGCGGGAGTATTTTACGAGCAGTACTTC. This translates into CASSVAGVFYEQYF.

This chain links TRBV29-1 with TRBJ2-5, with a weak D call TRBD2 (6 bases). Trimming took 8 bases from V and 5 from J, leaving 24 bases between them. Germline V gives CDR1 SQVTM, CDR2 ANQGSEA. There are 15 residues in the CDR3. The CDR3 loop reads CSFGGPGLPSETQYF. For the CDR3, the DNA is TGCAGCTTCGGGGGACCGGGACTGCCTTCGGAGACCCAGTACTTC.

The V gene is TRBV11-2, the J gene TRBJ1-2; D ambiguous. The V end lost 3 bases, the J end lost 0 bases, and 11 bases lay between the germline ends. Germline CDR1 and CDR2: SGHAT and FQNNGV. This CDR3 has 15 residues. The CDR3 reads CASSFSTESNYGYTF. CDR3 nucleotides: TGTGCCAGCAGCTTCTCAACGGAGTCTAACTATGGCTACACCTTC. Drawing the rest from reference TRBV11-2 and TRBJ1-2, the complete variable domain is EAGVAQSPRYKIIEKRQSVAFWCNPISGHATLYWYQQILGQGPKLLIQFQNNGVVDDSQLPKDRFSAERLKGVDSTLKIQPAKLEDSAVYLCASSFSTESNYGYTFGSGTRLTVV.

The genes are TRBV19 and TRBJ2-5; 7 bases agree with TRBD1. With V trimmed by 5 bases and J by 6 bases, 6 bases remained unmatched. The CDR3 is 13 residues long. The V gene's germline CDR1 is LNHDA and CDR2 SQIVND (reference sequence). The CDR3, as DNA: TGTGCCAGTAGTGACAGGGCCGGGAAGACCCAGTACTTC. It codes for CASSDRAGKTQYF.

The chain couples TRBV30 to TRBJ1-2, with 10 positions matching TRBD1. Germline V gene sequence: CDR1 GTSNPN, CDR2 SVGIG (reference sequence). The CDR3 loop spans 13 amino acids. J was trimmed by 8 bases and V by 4 bases; bases with no gene match: 7. As DNA, the CDR3 is TGTGCCTGGATCCGACAGGGGGCTGAAGGCTACACCTTC. This translates into CAWIRQGAEGYTF. Combining the CDR3 with reference TRBV30 and TRBJ1-2 gives the whole variable domain SQTIHQWPATLVQPVGSPLSLECTVEGTSNPNLYWYRQAAGRGLQLLFYSVGIGQISSEVPQNLSASRPQDRQFILSSKKLLLSDSGFYLCAWIRQGAEGYTFGSGTRLTVV.

V gene TRBV28 combines with J gene TRBJ2-2; 11 bases line up with TRBD2. Germline V lookup: CDR1 MDHEN, CDR2 SYDVKM. V shed 5 bases, J shed 5 bases, and the junction held 4 bases outside the gene matches. The CDR3 covers 15 residues. The CDR3 bases are TGTGCCAGCAGTCCCGGGACTAGCGGTACCGGGGAGCTGTTTTTT. Residues: CASSPGTSGTGELFF.

This rearrangement joins TRBV11-2 to TRBJ2-7; TRBD2 agrees at 13 bases. V trimming: 5 bases; J trimming: 4 bases; junction bases outside the gene matches: 14. Germline V CDR1 and CDR2: SGHAT, FQNNGV. This CDR3 is built from 18 residues. CDR3 sequence: CASSDRPGLAGVQYEQYF. CDR3 in DNA: TGTGCCAGCAGCGACCGACCCGGACTAGCGGGAGTTCAGTACGAGCAGTACTTC.

This rearrangement joins TRBV7-9 to TRBJ2-3; the D gene is possibly TRBD2 (7 bases). The CDR3 runs to 17 residues. Germline values: CDR1 SEHNR, CDR2 FQNEAQ (reference sequence). Trimming left V 3 bases short and J 6 bases short, with 22 bases between. CDR3: CASSLPWRGGGGDTQYF. The CDR3 DNA is TGTGCCAGCAGCTTGCCCTGGCGAGGGGGGGGCGGCGATACGCAGTATTTT.

V gene TRBV7-3 combines with J gene TRBJ1-2; D perhaps matches TRBD1 (5 bases). V was shortened by 3 bases and J by 8 bases, with 16 bases between the two germline ends. Germline lookup yields CDR1 SGHTA and CDR2 FQGTGA. CDR3 length: 14 residues. CDR3 DNA: TGTGCCAGCAGCTTTGACAACCTGAACAGGGGCTACACCTTC. Translating gives CASSFDNLNRGYTF.

The chain is built from TRBV27 and TRBJ2-7; D might be TRBD2 (6 bases). Germline lookup yields CDR1 MNHEY and CDR2 SMNVEV (reference sequence). V lost 6 bases and J 3 bases, leaving 15 bases between the germline ends. This CDR3 is built from 14 residues. CDR3 loop: CASSQYGGGYEQYF. DNA of the CDR3: TGTGCCAGCAGCCAGTATGGGGGAGGCTACGAGCAGTACTTC.

V is TRBV7-9 and J is TRBJ2-5; 10 bases are shared with TRBD1. Germline V gene lookup returns CDR1 SEHNR and CDR2 FQNEAQ (reference sequence). V was clipped by 1 base and J by 2 bases; unmatched bases: 4. The CDR3 totals 16 residues. The CDR3, as DNA: TGTGCCAGCAGCTTAGGGGGGACAGGGGTTCAAGAGACCCAGTACTTC. Translated, it gives CASSLGGTGVQETQYF. The variable domain in full, with the rest retrieved from reference TRBV7-9 and TRBJ2-5, is DTGVSQNPRHKITKRGQNVTFRCDPISEHNRLYWYRQTLGQGPEFLTYFQNEAQLEKSRLLSDRFSAERPKGSFSTLEIQRTEQGDSAMYLCASSLGGTGVQETQYFGPGTRLLVL.

The CDR3 is CASSQTRWITDTQYF. DNA of the CDR3: TGTGCCAGCAGTCAGACTAGGTGGATCACAGATACGCAGTATTTT. The J gene is TRBJ2-3, the V gene TRBV6-5, with TRBD2 as a possible D gene (6 bases). Trimming left V 5 bases short and J 2 bases short, with 14 bases between. The CDR3 is 15 amino acids. CDR1 is MNHEY and CDR2 is SVGAGI in the germline V gene.